This TCR beta chain came from a study of molecular identifiers for immune sequencing clone quantification. Many counts were recorded for this clonotype. Antigen: not known. Notes on the study in general: In naive cells, clones above 20 RNA copies held under 1% of molecules, whereas in effector cells they held over 99%.

V lost 5 bases, J lost 0 bases, and 6 bases stayed unmatched. This CDR3 comprises 16 residues. Germline V gene data show CDR1 as MNHEY and CDR2 as SVGAGI. TCRdb reprocessed the PCR reads with MiXCR, giving one entry per CDR3 protein. The table lists more than 550,000 distinct CDR3 sequences, over 25% of them singletons, with 0.6% to 0.9% in the top ten. Input for naive CD8 libraries was roughly 17,000 to 1,000,000 sorted cells; the RNA fraction used was 10%, 30% or 50%. Sorting selected naive CD8 T cells with a CD8+CD4-CCR7+CD45RA+ phenotype. The receptor's source is a human donor in good health. Some libraries in this study had Jurkat cell RNA spiked in. Input material: naive CD8+ T cells from blood, with Jurkat cell RNA spiked in. Sample subset: FACS-sorted CD8+CD4-CCR7+CD45RA+ naive T cells. V usage is TRBV6-5 and J usage is TRBJ1-5; TRBD1 agrees at 8 bases. In nucleotides, the CDR3 is TGTGCCAGCAGTAGACAGGGGCCAAATAGCAATCAGCCCCAGCATTTT. It codes for CASSRQGPNSNQPQHF.